These 23 T cell receptor beta chains originate from one sample sequenced in a study of early T cells in non-severe SARS-CoV-2 infection. One entry per CDR3 protein, called by TCRdb with MiXCR from the 5' RACE reads. The table has 43,000 or so distinct CDR3 sequences, roughly 4% seen once. Material: whole blood. The receptors originated from an adult who was a healthcare worker with PCR-confirmed SARS-CoV-2 infection or an uninfected control (not recorded which).

In this sample, this clonotype turned up many times. V and J are TRBV9 and TRBJ2-7; D unresolved. Germline V CDR1 and CDR2: SGDLS, YYNGEE. There are 15 residues in the CDR3. Trimming cost V 4 bases and J 2 bases, with 16 bases left between them. The DNA of the CDR3 is TGTGCCAGCAGCTCAGCCCCCGGACGCCCCTACGAGCAGTACTTC. It yields the protein CASSSAPGRPYEQYF. The full variable domain, in which reference TRBV9 and TRBJ2-7 provide the parts outside the CDR3, is DSGVTQTPKHLITATGQRVTLRCSPRSGDLSVYWYQQSLDQGLQFLIQYYNGEERAKGNILERFSAQQFPDLHSELNLSSLELGDSALYFCASSSAPGRPYEQYFGPGTRLTVT.

This clonotype was observed at least ten times. The chain is built from TRBV12-3 or TRBV12-4 and TRBJ2-5; the match to TRBD1 covers 10 bases. The junction had 10 bases not matched to a gene; V was cut back by 5 bases and J by 4 bases. The CDR3 sequence is 16 residues long. The CDR3 region has the DNA TGTGCCAGCAGTCATCGGGACAGGGGAAGGTCAGAGACCCAGTACTTC. As protein: CASSHRDRGRSETQYF.

This clonotype was seen repeatedly, ten times or more. V usage is TRBV6-1 and J usage is TRBJ2-2; the D gene could be TRBD1 or TRBD2 (5 bases each). The CDR3 contains 16 residues. V shed 2 bases and J shed 2 bases, with 12 bases lying between them. Germline assignment: CDR1 MNHNS and CDR2 SASEGT. CDR3 nucleotides: TGTGCCAGCAGTGAACCCGGGACCCCAAACACCGGGGAGCTGTTTTTT. The encoded protein is CASSEPGTPNTGELFF.

This clonotype was seen only a few times. The chain uses TRBV3-1 and TRBJ2-7; D uncertain. Trimming pared 4 bases from V and 3 bases from J, leaving 10 bases between. Germline values: CDR1 LGHDT, CDR2 YNNKEL (reference sequence). The CDR3 has 13 residues. DNA for the CDR3: TGTGCCAGCAGCCCCTCTAATAGCTACGAGCAGTACTTC. It yields the protein CASSPSNSYEQYF.

V usage is TRBV12-3 or TRBV12-4 and J usage is TRBJ1-1; TRBD1 aligns across 9 bases. Trimming removed 3 bases from V and 2 bases from J; junction bases left unmatched: 4. The CDR3 covers 15 residues. CDR3 nucleotides: TGTGCCAGCAGTTTCGGACAGGGGCTAAACACTGAAGCTTTCTTT. Amino acids: CASSFGQGLNTEAFF.

Ten or more counts support this clonotype. V usage is TRBV6-5 and J usage is TRBJ2-1; D may correspond to TRBD1 or TRBD2 (5 bases each). The CDR3 consists of 14 residues. The V gene lost 2 bases and the J gene lost 7 bases, with 12 bases spanning the gap. Germline V gives CDR1 MNHEY, CDR2 SVGAGI. The CDR3 spells CASSYRDQSNEQFF. The CDR3 bases are TGTGCCAGCAGTTACAGGGACCAGTCAAATGAGCAGTTCTTC.

The chain combines TRBV12-3 or TRBV12-4 with TRBJ1-1; D gene ambiguous. Between the trimmed V and J ends, which lost 5 bases and 4 bases, there was a span of 17 bases. The CDR3 covers 15 residues. This chain's CDR3 is CASSPGSRSTTEAFF. The CDR3 DNA is TGTGCCAGCAGTCCGGGTAGTCGGAGTACCACTGAAGCTTTCTTT.

In this sample, this clonotype turned up many times. The junction differs from germline at one of its ends, possibly a read error. This chain uses TRBV6-2 or TRBV6-3 with TRBJ2-3; 9 bases are shared with TRBD2. The CDR3 contains 13 residues. The germline V gene has CDR1 MNHEY and CDR2 SVGEGT. CDR3 region: CASRGTSRDTQYF. Written as DNA, the CDR3 is TGTGCCAGCAGGGGGACTAGCAGAGATACGCAGTATTTT.

This clonotype was recorded at least ten times. The gene calls are TRBV29-1 and TRBJ2-1; D not resolved. V dropped 8 bases and J dropped 1 base, with 12 bases sitting between them. Germline V gives CDR1 SQVTM, CDR2 ANQGSEA. This CDR3 region has 13 residues. The CDR3 DNA sequence: TGCAGCCTAACATATGGTTCCTACAATGAGCAGTTCTTC. Its translation: CSLTYGSYNEQFF.

Ten or more counts support this clonotype. The chain links TRBV7-6 to TRBJ2-1, with D tentatively TRBD1 or TRBD2 (5 bases each). Trimming cost V 5 bases and J 5 bases, with 19 bases left between them. This CDR3 has 16 amino acids. Germline V gene lookup returns CDR1 SGHVS and CDR2 FNYEAQ. The chain's CDR3 is CASSPWSGTPNNEQFF. Here the CDR3 DNA reads TGTGCCAGCAGCCCCTGGTCGGGGACCCCCAACAATGAGCAGTTCTTC.

Ten or more counts support this clonotype. The rearrangement joins TRBV12-3 or TRBV12-4 to TRBJ1-1, with unresolved D. V was shortened by 3 bases and J by 5 bases, with 13 bases between the two germline ends. This CDR3 is built from 14 residues. CDR3 nucleotides: TGTGCCAGCAGTTTGGTTGTGGGCGGGACTGAAGCTTTCTTT. Translation gives CASSLVVGGTEAFF.

The gene calls are TRBV7-9 and TRBJ1-1, with D unclear. V shed 1 base and J shed 8 bases, with 11 bases lying between them. The CDR3 spans 13 residues. CDR1 and CDR2 from the germline V gene are SEHNR and FQNEAQ (reference sequence). The CDR3, as DNA: TGTGCCAGCAGCTTAGATTTGCCGCCCGAAGCTTTCTTT. Its protein product is CASSLDLPPEAFF.

This clonotype appeared many times. This chain links TRBV7-2 with TRBJ2-3; D gene ambiguous. Germline assignment: CDR1 SGHTA and CDR2 FQGNSA. The CDR3 sequence is 14 residues long. V lost 5 bases and J 1 base, leaving 10 bases between the germline ends. CDR3 coding DNA: TGTGCCAGCAGCGACCGGAAGGGCACAGATACGCAGTATTTT. Translation: CASSDRKGTDTQYF.

Many counts were recorded for this clonotype. In DNA, the CDR3 is TGCAGTGCACGGACGGATAGCTACGAGCAGTACTTC. Translating it yields CSARTDSYEQYF. The chain joins TRBV20-1 to TRBJ2-7; no definite D call. The CDR3 extends over 12 amino acids. Germline assignment: CDR1 DFQATT and CDR2 SNEGSKA (reference sequence). The ends were cut back, 6 bases at V and 3 bases at J, with 12 bases in the middle.

The sample holds many counts of this clonotype. The chain recombines TRBV11-2 with TRBJ2-5; TRBD1 agrees at 10 bases. The germline CDR1 and CDR2 sequences are SGHAT and FQNNGV. The CDR3 consists of 15 residues. Unmatched junction bases numbered 7, after V lost 3 bases and J lost 6 bases. CDR3 in DNA: TGTGCCAGCAGCTTCCTTGGACAGGGGGAAAAGACCCAGTACTTC. Its protein is CASSFLGQGEKTQYF.

This clonotype was observed a handful of times. The chain is built from TRBV20-1 and TRBJ2-2; no reliable D call. The germline gives CDR1 DFQATT, CDR2 SNEGSKA (reference sequence). The ends were cut back, 4 bases at V and 0 bases at J, with 9 bases in the middle. CDR3 length equals 14 residues. The CDR3 sequence is CSAKRGTNTGELFF. The CDR3 DNA reads as TGCAGTGCTAAGCGAGGAACGAACACCGGGGAGCTGTTTTTT.

There are many counts of this clonotype. The rearrangement links TRBV6-6 to TRBJ1-4; TRBD1 agrees at 8 bases. V was pared by 4 bases and J by 2 bases, with 3 bases of the junction left unmatched. Germline V CDR1 and CDR2: MNHNY, SVGAGI (reference sequence). The CDR3 consists of 15 residues. CDR3 loop: CASSSQGETNEKLFF. In DNA, the CDR3 is TGTGCCAGCAGTTCACAGGGGGAGACTAATGAAAAACTGTTTTTT.

This clonotype was detected many times. The chain combines TRBV7-8 with TRBJ2-1, with 13 bases identical to TRBD2. The CDR3 sequence is 16 residues long. Trimming removed 1 base from V and 7 bases from J; junction bases left unmatched: 4. Germline loops: CDR1 SGHVS, CDR2 FQNEAQ. The CDR3 spells CASSLGPGLAGNEQFF. The CDR3 nucleotides read TGTGCCAGCAGCTTAGGGCCGGGACTAGCGGGGAATGAGCAGTTCTTC.

In its sample, this clonotype was seen many times. The chain recombines TRBV7-2 with TRBJ1-1, with D perhaps TRBD1 (5 bases). The CDR3 totals 13 residues. Per the germline V gene, CDR1 is SGHTA and CDR2 is FQGNSA. Trimming took 4 bases from V and 0 from J, leaving 6 bases between them. The CDR3 DNA reads as TGTGCCAGCAGCTACAGGTTGAACACTGAAGCTTTCTTT. It yields the protein CASSYRLNTEAFF.

This clonotype was seen repeatedly, ten times or more. V is TRBV18 and J is TRBJ2-7; no definite D call. The germline CDR1 and CDR2 sequences are KGHSH and LQKENI. V was cut by 2 bases and J by 5 bases, with 7 bases left in between. There are 12 residues in the CDR3. The CDR3 reads CASSPTSDEQYF. CDR3 DNA: TGTGCCAGCTCACCAACAAGTGACGAGCAGTACTTC. Based on the CDR3 plus reference TRBV18 and TRBJ2-7, the full variable domain is NAGVMQNPRHLVRRRGQEARLRCSPMKGHSHVYWYRQLPEEGLKFMVYLQKENIIDESGMPKERFSAEFPKEGPSILRIQQVVRGDSAAYFCASSPTSDEQYFGPGTRLTVT.

This clonotype was detected only a few times. J is TRBJ2-2 and V is TRBV5-5; D not resolved. The CDR3 runs to 12 residues. V lost 7 bases and J 6 bases, leaving 10 bases between the germline ends. The V gene's germline CDR1 is SGHKS and CDR2 YYEKEE (reference sequence). CDR3 in DNA: TGTGCCAGCTCACGGTGGGCCGGGGAGCTGTTTTTT. It translates to CASSRWAGELFF.

The chain has TRBV28 and TRBJ1-4, with 7 bases that match TRBD1. CDR3 length: 14 residues. V dropped 4 bases and J dropped 5; count of bases not matched to a gene: 4. Looked up from germline, CDR1 is MDHEN and CDR2 is SYDVKM. This CDR3 is CASSSGTENEKLFF. The CDR3 region has the DNA TGTGCCAGCAGTTCCGGGACAGAAAATGAAAAACTGTTTTTT.

This clonotype came up many times. V usage is TRBV6-2 or TRBV6-3 and J usage is TRBJ2-6; no firm D call. This CDR3 contains 14 residues. V lost 2 bases, J lost 0 bases, and 2 bases lay in between. Germline V gene data show CDR1 as MNHEY and CDR2 as SVGEGT. The CDR3 nucleotides are TGTGCCAGCAGTTACGGCTCTGGGGCCAACGTCCTGACTTTC. Translated: CASSYGSGANVLTF.